A single sample is the source of the 29 T cell receptor beta chains below, sequenced in a study of T-cell reconstitution after alpha-beta-depleted transplantation in children. The TCRbeta library incorporated unique molecular identifiers. In TCRdb, the PCR reads were re-called with MiXCR into one record per CDR3 protein. The data show hundreds of thousands of distinct CDR3 sequences, approximately 14% seen once. The starting material was PBMCs, obtained before TCRalphabeta/CD19-depleted stem cell transplant. These receptors all stem from a girl aged 2 to 9 with congenital amegakaryocytic thrombocytopenia, due to receive a stem cell transplant.

The V call is TRBV19, the J call TRBJ2-6; perhaps TRBD2 as D (6 bases). The germline V gene has CDR1 LNHDA and CDR2 SQIVND (reference sequence). This CDR3 spans 17 amino acids. Trimming left V 5 bases short and J 5 bases short, with 19 bases between. CDR3 protein: CASSLQGLMSRANVLTF. The CDR3 DNA reads TGTGCCAGTAGTTTGCAGGGACTTATGTCTCGGGCCAACGTCCTGACTTTC.

V usage is TRBV11-1 and J usage is TRBJ2-7, with 9 bases matching TRBD1. The CDR3 sequence is 18 residues long. CDR1 and CDR2 (germline): SGHAT, FQDESV (reference sequence). The junction had 17 bases not matched to a gene; V was cut back by 4 bases and J by 4 bases. The CDR3 region is CASSSTLTTGGAIYEQYF. The CDR3 nucleotides are TGTGCCAGCAGCTCAACCTTAACCACAGGGGGCGCGATTTACGAGCAGTACTTC.

This clonotype was seen a few times. The V call is TRBV29-1, the J call TRBJ2-1; 10 nucleotides line up with TRBD2. Trimming took 1 base from V and 6 from J; bases not matched to a gene: 6. The CDR3 covers 15 residues. Germline CDR1 and CDR2: SQVTM and ANQGSEA. CDR3 in DNA: TGCAGCGTTGAAGCTCCACTAGCGGGACCCAATGAGCAGTTCTTC. This encodes CSVEAPLAGPNEQFF.

This rearrangement joins TRBV7-9 to TRBJ2-7; no firm D call. V was clipped by 2 bases and J by 2 bases, with 13 bases between them. Germline-derived CDR1 and CDR2 are SEHNR and FQNEAQ (reference sequence). The CDR3 spans 15 residues. In DNA, the CDR3 is TGTGCCAGCAGCTTAAGTTCGTTAGGCGCCTACGAGCAGTACTTC. This gives the protein CASSLSSLGAYEQYF.

This clonotype was counted between two and nine times. The gene calls are TRBV15 and TRBJ1-1, with 8 bases that match TRBD1. The length of the CDR3 is 15 residues. Germline CDR1 reads LNHNV; CDR2 reads YYDKDF (reference sequence). Losses at the gene ends were 5 bases for V and 3 bases for J; bases not matched to a gene: 8. In DNA, the CDR3 is TGTGCCACCAGCGTCTCTGGACAGGGCGACACTGAAGCTTTCTTT. Its protein product is CATSVSGQGDTEAFF.

This clonotype was seen only a few times. This chain uses TRBV18 with TRBJ1-2; no firm D call. V lost 2 bases to trimming and J lost 3 bases, with 13 bases between them. Germline loops: CDR1 KGHSH, CDR2 LQKENI. The CDR3 spans 15 residues. DNA for the CDR3: TGTGCCAGCTCACCAAAGGAGGCCTCCGACTATGGCTACACCTTC. It yields the protein CASSPKEASDYGYTF. Filled out from reference TRBV18 and TRBJ1-2, the complete variable domain reads NAGVMQNPRHLVRRRGQEARLRCSPMKGHSHVYWYRQLPEEGLKFMVYLQKENIIDESGMPKERFSAEFPKEGPSILRIQQVVRGDSAAYFCASSPKEASDYGYTFGSGTRLTVV.

At least ten counts were recorded for this clonotype. The chain couples TRBV20-1 to TRBJ2-7; 8 nucleotides align to TRBD2. The CDR3 is made up of 16 amino acids. CDR1 and CDR2 (germline): DFQATT, SNEGSKA (reference sequence). Trimming at V came to 0 bases and at J to 3 bases, leaving 10 bases not matched to a gene. CDR3 loop: CSARDLREGRNYEQYF. CDR3 sequence (DNA): TGCAGTGCTAGAGATTTACGGGAGGGAAGAAACTACGAGCAGTACTTC.

This clonotype was found many times. The CDR3 region is CSARSRGAGSNYGYTF. CDR3 bases: TGCAGTGCTAGAAGCAGGGGGGCTGGGTCTAACTATGGCTACACCTTC. The rearrangement uses TRBV20-1 and TRBJ1-2; 7 nucleotides line up with TRBD1. Trimming at V came to 2 bases and at J to 0 bases, leaving 9 bases not matched to a gene. In germline, CDR1 is DFQATT, CDR2 SNEGSKA (reference sequence). The CDR3 loop spans 16 amino acids.

The V call is TRBV6-1, the J call TRBJ1-6; weak D call: TRBD1 (5 bases). Per germline, CDR1 MNHNS and CDR2 SASEGT. The CDR3 runs 15 residues. The V gene lost 6 bases and the J gene lost 6 bases, with 15 bases spanning the gap. CDR3 amino acids: CASRRPGRSNSPLHF. CDR3 coding DNA: TGTGCCAGCAGGCGCCCGGGACGGAGTAATTCACCCCTCCACTTT.

The sample holds a few counts of this clonotype. This rearrangement joins TRBV27 to TRBJ2-5; possibly TRBD1 for D (7 bases). Germline V lookup: CDR1 MNHEY, CDR2 SMNVEV (reference sequence). Trimming took off 4 bases at V and 3 bases at J, with 27 bases between the two ends. The CDR3 runs to 19 residues. The CDR3 is CASSSGRDLAQTGEETQYF. The CDR3 region has the DNA TGTGCCAGCAGTTCCGGTCGGGATCTAGCGCAAACAGGGGAAGAGACCCAGTACTTC.

The V gene is TRBV9, the J gene TRBJ2-2; 9 nucleotides line up with TRBD1. With 4 bases clipped from V and 3 bases from J, the junction kept 7 bases outside the gene matches. The CDR3 consists of 16 residues. CDR1 is SGDLS and CDR2 is YYNGEE in the germline V gene. The CDR3 DNA sequence: TGTGCCAGCAGCCAAGCCCGGGACAGGGACACCGGGGAGCTGTTTTTT. Translation: CASSQARDRDTGELFF.

In nucleotides, the CDR3 is TGTGCCACCAGTGGTACCGGCCAGAACACCGGGGAGCTGTTTTTT. It specifies CATSGTGQNTGELFF. The chain links TRBV24-1 to TRBJ2-2; D uncertain. The V gene lost 5 bases and the J gene lost 1 base, with 10 bases spanning the gap. The V gene's germline CDR1 is KGHDR and CDR2 SFDVKD. CDR3 length: 15 amino acids.

This clonotype was picked up many times. The CDR3 here is CASSSPQGAFNEQFF. The CDR3 bases are TGCGCCAGCAGCTCACCACAGGGGGCTTTCAATGAGCAGTTCTTC. The chain couples TRBV5-1 to TRBJ2-1; TRBD1 aligns across 9 bases. The length of the CDR3 is 15 residues. CDR1 and CDR2 (germline): SGHRS, YFSETQ. Trimming took 3 bases from V and 6 from J; bases not matched to a gene: 7.

The rearrangement links TRBV7-6 to TRBJ2-5; D not certain. Looked up from germline, CDR1 is SGHVS and CDR2 is FNYEAQ. The CDR3 is 15 residues long. V lost 1 base and J 5 bases, leaving 14 bases between the germline ends. The CDR3 bases are TGTGCCAGCAGCTTAGGAGGTGTTAGGGTTGAGACCCAGTACTTC. Amino acid sequence: CASSLGGVRVETQYF.

There are a few counts of this clonotype. The gene calls are TRBV20-1 and TRBJ2-1; 8 bases are shared with TRBD2. The CDR3 covers 16 residues. From germline, CDR1 is DFQATT and CDR2 SNEGSKA (reference sequence). With V trimmed by 0 bases and J by 8 bases, 12 bases remained unmatched. CDR3 nucleotide sequence: TGCAGTGCTAGAGATCTGGCGGGAGGAAGTGGAGATGAGCAGTTCTTC. Protein product: CSARDLAGGSGDEQFF.

This clonotype occurred many times. This chain uses TRBV5-1 with TRBJ2-7; the D is unclear. In germline, CDR1 is SGHRS, CDR2 YFSETQ. The CDR3 has 14 amino acids. The V gene lost 0 bases and the J gene lost 5 bases, with 12 bases spanning the gap. The DNA of the CDR3 is TGCGCCAGCAGCTTGGATCCAAGCCCCAACGAGCAGTACTTC. As protein: CASSLDPSPNEQYF.

This clonotype was observed at least ten times. The rearrangement links TRBV6-6 to TRBJ2-3; D is undetermined. V gave up 6 bases and J gave up 3 bases, with 7 bases separating them. The CDR3 length is 12 residues. From germline, CDR1 is MNHNY and CDR2 SVGAGI (reference sequence). The CDR3 nucleotides are TGTGCCAGCAGATCTGGAACAGATACGCAGTATTTT. Translation: CASRSGTDTQYF.

This clonotype was picked up a small number of times. The V gene is TRBV27, the J gene TRBJ2-7; D remains unclear. V lost 6 bases and J lost 4, with 13 bases in between. CDR3 length equals 13 residues. The germline V gene encodes CDR1 MNHEY and CDR2 SMNVEV (reference sequence). Here the CDR3 reads CASRLILGYEQYF. Written as DNA, the CDR3 is TGTGCCAGCAGACTCATCTTAGGGTACGAGCAGTACTTC.

This clonotype was counted many times. The CDR3 spells CSVGIGRNEKLFF. Written as DNA, the CDR3 is TGCAGCGTTGGGATAGGGAGGAATGAAAAACTGTTTTTT. The chain joins TRBV29-1 to TRBJ1-4; D is undetermined. CDR3 length: 13 residues. The V gene's germline CDR1 is SQVTM and CDR2 ANQGSEA. The V end was cut by 4 bases, the J end by 5 bases, with 11 bases between.

Details on this clonotype: A much bigger clone sits one base away, suggesting this may be a read error. V and J are TRBV20-1 and TRBJ2-1; 10 bases line up with TRBD2. The CDR3 has 15 residues. Germline values: CDR1 DFQATT, CDR2 SNEGSKA (reference sequence). The V gene end was trimmed by 3 bases and the J gene end by 5 bases; junction bases not matched to a gene: 7. The CDR3 spells CSASITSGVHNEQFF. The CDR3 region has the DNA TGCAGTGCTAGCATCACTAGCGGGGTACACAATGAGCAGTTCTTC.

The gene calls are TRBV5-1 and TRBJ2-7; 9 nucleotides agree with TRBD1. Germline values: CDR1 SGHRS, CDR2 YFSETQ. V shed 3 bases, J shed 2 bases, and the junction held 9 bases outside the gene matches. This CDR3 region has 16 residues. The CDR3 sequence is CASSSLLGQGAYEQYF. As DNA, the CDR3 is TGCGCCAGCAGCTCACTCCTGGGACAGGGCGCCTACGAGCAGTACTTC. Together with reference TRBV5-1 and TRBJ2-7, the CDR3 gives the full variable domain: KAGVTQTPRYLIKTRGQQVTLSCSPISGHRSVSWYQQTPGQGLQFLFEYFSETQRNKGNFPGRFSGRQFSNSRSEMNVSTLELGDSALYLCASSSLLGQGAYEQYFGPGTRLTVT.

Concerning this clonotype: A much larger clone differs by one base, so this may be a read error. The rearrangement links TRBV20-1 to TRBJ1-2; D unresolved. The CDR3 is made up of 16 amino acids. Germline V gene lookup returns CDR1 DFQATT and CDR2 SNEGSKA (reference sequence). The chain's CDR3 is CRARVGRKATHYGYTF. The CDR3 nucleotides read TGCCGTGCTAGAGTAGGCAGGAAGGCCACTCACTATGGCTACACCTTC.

This clonotype was observed a handful of times. This chain uses TRBV3-1 with TRBJ2-7; 8 bases map to TRBD1. Germline V lookup: CDR1 LGHDT, CDR2 YNNKEL (reference sequence). V lost 1 base, J lost 2 bases, and 7 bases stayed unmatched. The CDR3 consists of 16 residues. The DNA for the CDR3 is TGTGCCAGCAGCCAAGTAACGGGACAGGTACCCTACGAGCAGTACTTC. It yields the protein CASSQVTGQVPYEQYF.

This chain connects TRBV4-1 to TRBJ2-7, with D unresolved. With 1 base removed from V and 4 bases from J, the gap between germline ends came to 11 bases. Germline values: CDR1 MGHRA, CDR2 YSYEKL. The CDR3 is made up of 14 amino acids. CDR3 residues: CASSQVVGVYEQYF. The CDR3 coding sequence is TGCGCCAGCAGCCAAGTCGTAGGTGTTTACGAGCAGTACTTC.

This clonotype was seen a few times. The chain couples TRBV5-4 to TRBJ2-5; 8 bases line up with TRBD2. The CDR3 length is 14 residues. J gave up 8 bases and V 2 bases, and 8 bases lay outside the gene matches. Germline CDR1 and CDR2: SGHNT and YYREEE (reference sequence). CDR3 region: CASSFGRRGDTQYF. The CDR3 DNA follows: TGTGCCAGCAGCTTTGGGAGGCGGGGGGATACCCAGTACTTC. Complete variable domain (other parts from reference TRBV5-4 and TRBJ2-5): ETGVTQSPTHLIKTRGQQVTLRCSSQSGHNTVSWYQQALGQGPQFIFQYYREEENGRGNFPPRFSGLQFPNYSSELNVNALELDDSALYLCASSFGRRGDTQYFGPGTRLLVL.

This clonotype was picked up one time. A much larger clone lies one base from this, so it may be a read error. In this CDR3 the conserved last residue, phenylalanine or tryptophan, is missing, so a read error is likely. This rearrangement joins TRBV5-1 to TRBJ2-7; 9 bases are shared with TRBD2. The CDR3 is 15 amino acids. Trimming removed 1 base from V and 2 bases from J; junction bases left unmatched: 4. Germline CDR1 SGHRS, CDR2 YFSETQ. The DNA of the CDR3 is TGCGCCAGCAGCTTGTTGGCTAGCGGGACCTACGAGCAGTACTCC. Its protein product is CASSLLASGTYEQYS.

The sample holds many counts of this clonotype. In DNA form, the CDR3 reads TGCAGTGCTAGAGGTCTAGCGGGAGTGGGAGATACGCAGTATTTT. It yields the protein CSARGLAGVGDTQYF. The chain links TRBV20-1 to TRBJ2-3; 10 bases are shared with TRBD2. Germline CDR1 reads DFQATT; CDR2 reads SNEGSKA (reference sequence). With 1 base clipped from V and 5 bases from J, the junction kept 6 bases outside the gene matches. The CDR3 is 15 residues long.

This clonotype is a singleton in its sample. The chain carries TRBV6-2 or TRBV6-3 and TRBJ1-5; the D gene is possibly TRBD1 (5 bases). V was cut by 4 bases and J by 4 bases, with 14 bases left in between. The CDR3 totals 15 residues. CDR1 is MNHEY and CDR2 is SVGEGT in the germline V gene. CDR3 residues: CASSSWGGRNQPQHF. For the CDR3, the DNA is TGTGCCAGCAGTTCGTGGGGGGGAAGGAATCAGCCCCAGCATTTT.

The table lists this clonotype with a few counts. The rearrangement joins TRBV4-1 to TRBJ2-7; 16 positions agree with TRBD2. This CDR3 is 19 amino acids long. Trimming removed 2 bases from V and 3 bases from J; junction bases left unmatched: 10. Germline CDR1 and CDR2: MGHRA and YSYEKL. CDR3 loop: CASSQLTGTSGRALYEQYF. DNA for the CDR3: TGCGCCAGCAGCCAATTAACCGGGACTAGCGGGAGGGCTCTCTACGAGCAGTACTTC.